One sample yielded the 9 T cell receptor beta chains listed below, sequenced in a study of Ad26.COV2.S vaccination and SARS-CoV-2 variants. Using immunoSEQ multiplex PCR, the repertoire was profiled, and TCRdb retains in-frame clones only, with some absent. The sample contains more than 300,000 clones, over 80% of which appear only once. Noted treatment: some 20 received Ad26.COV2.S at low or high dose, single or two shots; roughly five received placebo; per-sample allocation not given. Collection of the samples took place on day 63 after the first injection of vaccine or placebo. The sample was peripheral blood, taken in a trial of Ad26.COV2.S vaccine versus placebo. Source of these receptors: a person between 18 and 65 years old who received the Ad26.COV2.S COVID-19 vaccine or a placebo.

CDR3 DNA sequence: TGTGCCAGCAGCCAATACCAGGGGGCTTATGCTGAAGCTTTCTTT. This sequence encodes CASSQYQGAYAEAFF. J is TRBJ1-1 and V is TRBV3-1 (or the pseudogene TRBV3-2); 8 bases are a match to TRBD1. The CDR3 is made up of 15 amino acids. Looked up from germline, CDR1 is LGHDT and CDR2 is YNNKEL (reference sequence). V was clipped by 2 bases and J by 6 bases; unmatched bases: 8.

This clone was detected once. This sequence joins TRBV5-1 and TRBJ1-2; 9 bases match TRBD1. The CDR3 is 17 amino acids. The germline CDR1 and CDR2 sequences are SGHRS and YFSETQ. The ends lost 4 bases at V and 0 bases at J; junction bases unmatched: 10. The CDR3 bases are TGCGCCAGCAGCCCCCTCGGGACAGGGACCTCTAACTATGGCTACACCTTC. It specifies CASSPLGTGTSNYGYTF.

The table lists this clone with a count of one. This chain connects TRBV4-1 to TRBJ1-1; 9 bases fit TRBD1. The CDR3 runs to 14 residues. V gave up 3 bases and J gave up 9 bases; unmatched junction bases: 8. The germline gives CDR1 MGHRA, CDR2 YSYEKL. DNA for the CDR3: TGCGCCAGCAGCCAGACCACCGGGACAGGGAAAGCTTTCTTT. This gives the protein CASSQTTGTGKAFF.

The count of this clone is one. CDR3 sequence: CASARDRGEKLFF. CDR3 nucleotides: TGTGCCAGCGCTAGGGACAGGGGGGAAAAACTGTTTTTT. The chain uses TRBV12-3 or TRBV12-4 and TRBJ1-4; TRBD1 matches 11 bases. This CDR3 has 13 amino acids. With 8 bases clipped from V and 8 bases from J, the junction kept 4 bases outside the gene matches.

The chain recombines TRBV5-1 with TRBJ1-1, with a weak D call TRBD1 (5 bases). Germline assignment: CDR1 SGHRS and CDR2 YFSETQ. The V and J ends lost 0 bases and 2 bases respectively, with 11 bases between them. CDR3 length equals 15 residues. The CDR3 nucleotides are TGCGCCAGCAGCTTGGGGCAGGGAGGAAACACTGAAGCTTTCTTT. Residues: CASSLGQGGNTEAFF.

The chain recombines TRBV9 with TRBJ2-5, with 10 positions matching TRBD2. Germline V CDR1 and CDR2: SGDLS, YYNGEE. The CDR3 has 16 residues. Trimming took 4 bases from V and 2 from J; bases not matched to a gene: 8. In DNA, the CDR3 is TGTGCCAGCAGCCTAGGCCCTAGCGGGGGTCAAGAGACCCAGTACTTC. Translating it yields CASSLGPSGGQETQYF.

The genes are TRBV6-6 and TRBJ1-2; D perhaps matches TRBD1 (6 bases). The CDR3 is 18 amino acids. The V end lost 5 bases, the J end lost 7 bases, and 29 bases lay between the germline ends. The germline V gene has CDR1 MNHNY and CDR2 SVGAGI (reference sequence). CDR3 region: CASSQPRGGIGGRRGYTF. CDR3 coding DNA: TGTGCCAGCAGTCAACCACGTGGGGGAATCGGGGGCCGTCGTGGCTACACCTTC.

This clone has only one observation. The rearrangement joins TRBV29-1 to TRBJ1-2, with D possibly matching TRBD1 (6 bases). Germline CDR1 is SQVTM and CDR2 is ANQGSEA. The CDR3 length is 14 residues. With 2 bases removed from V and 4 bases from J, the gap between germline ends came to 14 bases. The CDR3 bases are TGCAGCGTTGAACAGACAGGTGTCAGCTATGGCTACACCTTC. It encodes CSVEQTGVSYGYTF.

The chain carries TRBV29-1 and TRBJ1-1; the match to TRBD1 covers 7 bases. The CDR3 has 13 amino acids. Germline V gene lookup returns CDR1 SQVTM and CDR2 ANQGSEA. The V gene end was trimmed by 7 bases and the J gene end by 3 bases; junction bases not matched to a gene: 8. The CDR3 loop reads CSAREGADTEAFF. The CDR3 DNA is TGCAGCGCGAGGGAGGGGGCGGACACTGAAGCTTTCTTT.